Given below is one T cell receptor beta chain in context. This sample is part of a study of T cell responses to AZD1222 COVID-19 vaccine. The method was immunoSEQ multiplex PCR; TCRdb's version includes in-frame clones alone and lacks a portion of them. The top ten clones hold roughly 1% of a sample with about 200,000 clones, 85% to 95% of them seen once. V dropped 7 bases and J dropped 2; count of bases not matched to a gene: 17. The germline V gene encodes CDR1 KGHSH and CDR2 LQKENI. This CDR3 spans 18 amino acids. V usage is TRBV18 and J usage is TRBJ1-5, with 7 positions matching TRBD1. This receptor was obtained from an adult in good health. Source: peripheral blood, taken on day 0 of MenACWY control vaccination. Written as DNA, the CDR3 is TGTGCCAGCTATAGGGACAGACCTAACTCGAATGGCAATCAGCCCCAGCATTTT. This translates into CASYRDRPNSNGNQPQHF.